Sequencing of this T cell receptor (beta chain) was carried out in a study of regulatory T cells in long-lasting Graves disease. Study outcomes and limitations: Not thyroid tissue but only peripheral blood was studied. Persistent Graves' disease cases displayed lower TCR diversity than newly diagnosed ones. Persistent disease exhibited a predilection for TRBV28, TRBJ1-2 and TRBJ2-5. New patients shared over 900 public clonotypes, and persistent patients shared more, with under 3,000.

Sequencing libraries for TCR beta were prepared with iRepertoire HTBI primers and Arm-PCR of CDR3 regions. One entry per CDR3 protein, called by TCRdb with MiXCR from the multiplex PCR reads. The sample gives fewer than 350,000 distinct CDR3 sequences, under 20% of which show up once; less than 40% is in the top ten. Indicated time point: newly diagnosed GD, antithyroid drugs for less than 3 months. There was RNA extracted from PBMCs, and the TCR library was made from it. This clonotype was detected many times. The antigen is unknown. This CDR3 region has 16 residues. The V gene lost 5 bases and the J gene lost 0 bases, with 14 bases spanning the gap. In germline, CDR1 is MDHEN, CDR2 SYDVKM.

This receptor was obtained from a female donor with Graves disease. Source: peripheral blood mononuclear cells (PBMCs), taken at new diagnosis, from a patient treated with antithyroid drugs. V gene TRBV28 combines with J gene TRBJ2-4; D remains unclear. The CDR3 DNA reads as TGTGCCAGCAGTCCCCCCGCGGAGTTAGCCAAAAACATTCAGTACTTC. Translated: CASSPPAELAKNIQYF.